One sample yielded the 20 T cell receptor beta chains listed below, sequenced in a study of T cell clusters in autoimmune cytopenias. Multiplex touch-down PCR amplified TRB using TRB-A and TRB-B pools in one tube. TCRdb re-called the multiplex PCR reads and gives one entry per CDR3 protein, without DNA. The sample has about 12,000 distinct CDR3 sequences. TRB was amplified from about 250 ng of peripheral blood genomic DNA per sample. In addition, the sample was reused for a study of T cell repertoires in aging, cancer and after chemotherapy.

Sequenced sample: peripheral blood. The receptor set was obtained from a human donor in good health.

V is TRBV6-5 and J is TRBJ1-5; TCRdb picks TRBD1, but there is no DNA to check that call. Germline V CDR1 and CDR2: MNHEY, SVGAGI. The CDR3 covers 14 residues. The CDR3 spells CASSYGGTNQPQHF.

V and J are TRBV19 and TRBJ1-4. This CDR3 is 15 amino acids long. Germline CDR1 and CDR2: LNHDA and SQIVND (reference sequence). This CDR3 is CASSRFGGEGEKLFF.

The V gene is TRBV24-1, the J gene TRBJ2-3; the TRBD1 assignment by TCRdb is unverifiable without DNA. The CDR3 covers 15 residues. Germline values: CDR1 KGHDR, CDR2 SFDVKD. This CDR3 is CATSLGQTHGDTQYF.

This clonotype is labeled medium-sized based on frequency. The chain is built from TRBV29-1 and TRBJ2-5. The CDR3 runs to 13 residues. Germline CDR1 SQVTM, CDR2 ANQGSEA. The CDR3 region is CSVEDRQKATQYF. Full variable domain (rest looked up from reference TRBV29-1 and TRBJ2-5): SAVISQKPSRDICQRGTSLTIQCQVDSQVTMMFWYRQQPGQSLTLIATANQGSEATYESGFVIDKFPISRPNLTFSTLTVSNMSPEDSSIYLCSVEDRQKATQYFGPGTRLLVL.

The chain couples TRBV18 to TRBJ1-2. Germline V CDR1 and CDR2: KGHSH, LQKENI. The CDR3 is made up of 16 amino acids. The CDR3 sequence: CASSPSGRASNYGYTF.

The rearrangement uses TRBV19 and TRBJ1-5; TCRdb indicates TRBD1, and absent DNA this call remains unverified. Germline values: CDR1 LNHDA, CDR2 SQIVND (reference sequence). The CDR3 is 13 amino acids. CDR3 residues: CASRGTANQPQHF.

This rearrangement joins TRBV19 to TRBJ2-7; lacking DNA, the TRBD1 call made by TCRdb goes unchecked. This CDR3 has 14 amino acids. Germline V lookup: CDR1 LNHDA, CDR2 SQIVND (reference sequence). This CDR3 reads CASSTQSGGYEQYF.

This rearrangement joins TRBV6-6 to TRBJ1-1; TCRdb selects TRBD1, and the lack of DNA leaves this call unchecked. From germline, CDR1 is MNHNY and CDR2 SVGAGI (reference sequence). The CDR3 totals 18 residues. Here the CDR3 reads CASSLGDTGGHPNTEAFF.

The chain recombines TRBV19 with TRBJ1-5; the D call of TRBD1 rests on TCRdb alone, since no DNA is present to check it. The length of the CDR3 is 17 residues. The germline V gene has CDR1 LNHDA and CDR2 SQIVND (reference sequence). The CDR3 reads CASSIRQTSLVNQPQHF. The full variable domain, its missing parts supplied by reference TRBV19 and TRBJ1-5, is DGGITQSPKYLFRKEGQNVTLSCEQNLNHDAMYWYRQDPGQGLRLIYYSQIVNDFQKGDIAEGYSVSREKKESFPLTVTSAQKNPTAFYLCASSIRQTSLVNQPQHFGDGTRLSIL.

Measured by frequency, this clonotype is medium-sized. The chain recombines TRBV29-1 with TRBJ2-7; TCRdb calls TRBD1, which cannot be checked without DNA. The germline V gene has CDR1 SQVTM and CDR2 ANQGSEA. CDR3 length: 14 residues. The CDR3: CSVFAGQKINEQYF.

The genes are TRBV5-5 and TRBJ2-7; no DNA is available, so the TRBD1 call from TCRdb remains unchecked. Per germline, CDR1 SGHKS and CDR2 YYEKEE (reference sequence). This CDR3 is 17 amino acids long. This CDR3 is CASSDQLGQLGGYEQYF.

J is TRBJ2-2 and V is TRBV19; the D call of TRBD2 rests on TCRdb alone, since no DNA is present to check it. CDR1 LNHDA and CDR2 SQIVND come from the germline V gene (reference sequence). The CDR3 length is 16 residues. The CDR3 sequence is CASSIEAGGLSGELFF.

The gene calls are TRBV27 and TRBJ1-4. The CDR3 contains 15 residues. Germline CDR1 is MNHEY and CDR2 is SMNVEV (reference sequence). CDR3 sequence: CASSLGGPSGEKLFF.

The chain links TRBV12-3 or TRBV12-4 to TRBJ2-1; TCRdb returns TRBD1, unconfirmable since there is no DNA. The CDR3 spans 16 residues. CDR3 sequence: CASSSTGPVFNNEQFF.

The chain is built from TRBV30 and TRBJ1-4; TCRdb's D gene call, TRBD1, goes unchecked for lack of DNA. This CDR3 region has 14 residues. CDR1 is GTSNPN and CDR2 is SVGIG in the germline V gene (reference sequence). CDR3 sequence: CAWSPGTGYEKLFF. Based on the CDR3 plus reference TRBV30 and TRBJ1-4, the full variable domain is SQTIHQWPATLVQPVGSPLSLECTVEGTSNPNLYWYRQAAGRGLQLLFYSVGIGQISSEVPQNLSASRPQDRQFILSSKKLLLSDSGFYLCAWSPGTGYEKLFFGSGTQLSVL.

The chain joins TRBV18 to TRBJ1-1. Germline lookup yields CDR1 KGHSH and CDR2 LQKENI. CDR3 length: 15 amino acids. The CDR3 loop is CASHRRGGGDTEAFF.

J is TRBJ2-5 and V is TRBV13. This CDR3 has 15 amino acids. In germline, CDR1 is PRHDT, CDR2 FYEKMQ (reference sequence). The CDR3 loop reads CASSPHWSAQETQYF.

In terms of frequency, this clonotype is medium-sized. The chain has TRBV19 and TRBJ2-1; absent DNA, TCRdb's TRBD1 call cannot be checked. Per germline, CDR1 LNHDA and CDR2 SQIVND (reference sequence). This CDR3 is 13 amino acids long. This chain's CDR3 is CASSLGQNNEQFF.

V and J are TRBV30 and TRBJ1-2; the TRBD1 assignment by TCRdb is unverifiable without DNA. The CDR3 is 12 residues long. The germline CDR1 and CDR2 sequences are GTSNPN and SVGIG (reference sequence). This CDR3 reads CAWGQGGYGYTF.

V gene TRBV7-6 combines with J gene TRBJ2-3. This CDR3 is 15 amino acids long. Germline CDR1 and CDR2: SGHVS and FNYEAQ. The CDR3 here is CASSLLPVGTDTQYF.